Sequencing of this TCR beta chain was carried out in a study of T-cell memory formation after mild COVID-19. A 5'RACE reaction primed in the constant segment made cDNA libraries of TCR alpha and TCR beta, and these carried sample barcodes and UMIs. Each CDR3 protein gets one entry after TCRdb re-called the 5' RACE reads with MiXCR. The table has hundreds of thousands of distinct CDR3 sequences, less than 25% seen once; the top ten hold around 8.4%. This clonotype has just a few counts. The antigen remains undetermined. The CDR3 runs to 15 residues. The V and J ends lost 4 bases and 1 base respectively, with 15 bases between them. Germline-derived CDR1 and CDR2 are SGHKS and YYEKEE (reference sequence). Study results and limitations: Later expanders leaned toward CD4+, whereas clones contracting from day 15 to 85 were balanced CD4/CD8. Mainly in CM and EM were contracting CD4+ clones; CD8+ were in EMRA.

The chain employs TRBV5-5 and TRBJ2-7, with D perhaps TRBD1 (5 bases). This sequence originates from an adult woman who had mild COVID-19 (a few samples of this study predate the infection). Cell type and time point are not known. The sequenced material came from PBMCs or a T cell subset sorted from them (not recorded which). This chain's CDR3 is CASSRDSILSYEQYF. The CDR3 DNA is TGTGCCAGCAGCCGAGACAGTATTTTATCCTACGAGCAGTACTTC. The variable domain in full, with the rest retrieved from reference TRBV5-5 and TRBJ2-7, is DAGVTQSPTHLIKTRGQQVTLRCSPISGHKSVSWYQQVLGQGPQFIFQYYEKEERGRGNFPDRFSARQFPNYSSELNVNALLLGDSALYLCASSRDSILSYEQYFGPGTRLTVT.